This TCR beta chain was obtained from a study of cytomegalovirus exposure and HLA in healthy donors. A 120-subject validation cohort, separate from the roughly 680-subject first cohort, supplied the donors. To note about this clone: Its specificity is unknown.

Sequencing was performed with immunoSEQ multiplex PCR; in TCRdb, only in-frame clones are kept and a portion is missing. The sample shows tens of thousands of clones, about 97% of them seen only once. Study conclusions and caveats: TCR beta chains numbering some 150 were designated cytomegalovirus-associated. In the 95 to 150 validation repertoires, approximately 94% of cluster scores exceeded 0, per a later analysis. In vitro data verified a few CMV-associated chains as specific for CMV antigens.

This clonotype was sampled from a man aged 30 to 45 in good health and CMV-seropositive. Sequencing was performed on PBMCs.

The CDR3 sequence: CASSLGGTGAGGGEQYF. The CDR3 DNA sequence: TGCGCCAGCAGCTTGGGGGGGACTGGAGCGGGAGGAGGTGAGCAGTACTTC. The rearrangement joins TRBV5-1 to TRBJ2-7; 9 nucleotides match TRBD2. V shed 0 bases, J shed 7 bases, and the junction held 14 bases outside the gene matches. Germline assignment: CDR1 SGHRS and CDR2 YFSETQ. This CDR3 contains 17 residues.